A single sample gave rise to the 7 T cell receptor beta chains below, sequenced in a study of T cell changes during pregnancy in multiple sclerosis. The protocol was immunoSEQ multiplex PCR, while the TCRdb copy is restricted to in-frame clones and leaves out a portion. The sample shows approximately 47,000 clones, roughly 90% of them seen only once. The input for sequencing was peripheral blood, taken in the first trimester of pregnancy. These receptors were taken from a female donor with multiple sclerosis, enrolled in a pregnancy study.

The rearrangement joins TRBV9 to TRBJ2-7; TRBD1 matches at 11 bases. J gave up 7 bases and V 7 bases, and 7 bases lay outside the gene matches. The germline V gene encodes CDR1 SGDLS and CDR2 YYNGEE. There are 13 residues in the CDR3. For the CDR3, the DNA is TGTGCCAGCCCCCGGGACAGGGGGTATGAGCAGTACTTC. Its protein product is CASPRDRGYEQYF.

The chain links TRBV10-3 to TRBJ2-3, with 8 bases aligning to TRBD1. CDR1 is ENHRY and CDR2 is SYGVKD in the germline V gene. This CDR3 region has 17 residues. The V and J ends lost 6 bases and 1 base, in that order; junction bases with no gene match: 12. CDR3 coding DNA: TGTGCCATCAGGAGGGCCGCAGGGGGCTCGGGCACAGATACGCAGTATTTT. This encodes CAIRRAAGGSGTDTQYF.

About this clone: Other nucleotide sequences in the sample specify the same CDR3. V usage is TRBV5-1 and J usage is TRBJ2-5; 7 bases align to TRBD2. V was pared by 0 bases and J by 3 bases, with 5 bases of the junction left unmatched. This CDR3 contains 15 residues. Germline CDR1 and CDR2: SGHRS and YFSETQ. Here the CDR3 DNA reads TGCGCCAGCAGCTTGGGGACTAGAACTAAAGAGACCCAGTACTTC. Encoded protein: CASSLGTRTKETQYF. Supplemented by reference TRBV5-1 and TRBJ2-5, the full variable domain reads KAGVTQTPRYLIKTRGQQVTLSCSPISGHRSVSWYQQTPGQGLQFLFEYFSETQRNKGNFPGRFSGRQFSNSRSEMNVSTLELGDSALYLCASSLGTRTKETQYFGPGTRLLVL.

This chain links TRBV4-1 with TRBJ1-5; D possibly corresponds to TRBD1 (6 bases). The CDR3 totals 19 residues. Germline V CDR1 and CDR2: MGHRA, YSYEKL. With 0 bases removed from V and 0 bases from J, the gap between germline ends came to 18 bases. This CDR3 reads CASSQDLSDRDNSNQPQHF. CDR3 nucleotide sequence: TGCGCCAGCAGCCAAGACTTATCGGACAGAGATAATAGCAATCAGCCCCAGCATTTT.

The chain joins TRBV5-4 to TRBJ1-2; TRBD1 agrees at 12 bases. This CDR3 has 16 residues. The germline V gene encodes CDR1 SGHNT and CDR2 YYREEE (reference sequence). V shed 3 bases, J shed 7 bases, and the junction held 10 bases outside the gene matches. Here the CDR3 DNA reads TGTGCCAGCAGCTCCTCTGCGGGACAGGGGGCGTCTGGCTACACCTTC. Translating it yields CASSSSAGQGASGYTF.

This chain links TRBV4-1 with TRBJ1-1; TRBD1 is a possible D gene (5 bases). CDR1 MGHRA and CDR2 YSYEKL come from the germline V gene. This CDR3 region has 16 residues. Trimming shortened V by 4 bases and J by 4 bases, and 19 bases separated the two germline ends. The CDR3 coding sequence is TGCGCCAGCAGCCGAGTCTTAGAGGGCGGGGGCACTGAAGCTTTCTTT. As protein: CASSRVLEGGGTEAFF.

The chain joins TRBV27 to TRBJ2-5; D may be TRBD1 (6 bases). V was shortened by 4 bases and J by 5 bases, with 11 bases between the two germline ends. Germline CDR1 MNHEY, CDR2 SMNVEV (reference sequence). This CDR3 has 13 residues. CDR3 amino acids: CASSSGAWETQYF. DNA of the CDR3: TGTGCCAGCAGTTCAGGGGCTTGGGAGACCCAGTACTTC.